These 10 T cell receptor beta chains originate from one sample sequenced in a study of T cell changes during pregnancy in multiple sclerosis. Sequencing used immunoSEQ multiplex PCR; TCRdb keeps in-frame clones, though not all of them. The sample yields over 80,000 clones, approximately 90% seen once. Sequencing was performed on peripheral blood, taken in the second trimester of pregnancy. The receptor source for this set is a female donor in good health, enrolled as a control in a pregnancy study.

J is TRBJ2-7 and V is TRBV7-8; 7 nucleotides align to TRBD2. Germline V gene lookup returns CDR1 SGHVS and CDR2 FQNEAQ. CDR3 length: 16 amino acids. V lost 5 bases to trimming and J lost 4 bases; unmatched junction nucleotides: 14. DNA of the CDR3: TGTGCCAGCAGCCCCCGGGGAGGGGCCGGGGGGTACGAGCAGTACTTC. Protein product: CASSPRGGAGGYEQYF.

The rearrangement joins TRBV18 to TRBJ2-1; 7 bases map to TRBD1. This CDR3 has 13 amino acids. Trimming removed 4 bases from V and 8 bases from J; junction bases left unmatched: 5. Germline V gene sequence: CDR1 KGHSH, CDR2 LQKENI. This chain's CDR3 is CASSRTGEHEQFF. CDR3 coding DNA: TGTGCCAGCTCACGTACAGGGGAGCATGAGCAGTTCTTC.

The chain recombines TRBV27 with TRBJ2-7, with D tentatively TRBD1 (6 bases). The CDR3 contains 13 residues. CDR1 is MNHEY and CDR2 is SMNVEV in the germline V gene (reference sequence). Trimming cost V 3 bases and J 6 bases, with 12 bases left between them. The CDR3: CASSFTDRREQYF. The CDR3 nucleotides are TGTGCCAGCAGTTTTACAGACAGGCGCGAGCAGTACTTC.

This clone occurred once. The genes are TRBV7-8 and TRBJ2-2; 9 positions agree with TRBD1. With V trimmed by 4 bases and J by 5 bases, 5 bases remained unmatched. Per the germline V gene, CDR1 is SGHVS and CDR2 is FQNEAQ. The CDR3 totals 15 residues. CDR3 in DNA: TGTGCCAGCAGCTCAGGGACAGGGTGGACCGGGGAGCTGTTTTTT. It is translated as CASSSGTGWTGELFF.

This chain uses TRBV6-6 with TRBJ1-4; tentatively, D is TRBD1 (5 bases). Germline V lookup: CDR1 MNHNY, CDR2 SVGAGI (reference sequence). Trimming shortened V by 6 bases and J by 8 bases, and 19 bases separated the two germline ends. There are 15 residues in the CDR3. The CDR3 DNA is TGTGCCAGCAGGCCCGGACACTATGGGGAAGAAAAACTGTTTTTT. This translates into CASRPGHYGEEKLFF.

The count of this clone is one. CDR3 nucleotide sequence: TGTGCCAGCAGCTTAGGGGAGCTAGCGGGAGATACGCAGTATTTT. Translated, it gives CASSLGELAGDTQYF. The gene calls are TRBV11-3 and TRBJ2-3; 8 bases align to TRBD2. Germline V CDR1 and CDR2: SGHNT, YENEEA. Unmatched junction bases numbered 5, after V lost 1 base and J lost 5 bases. The CDR3 is 15 amino acids.

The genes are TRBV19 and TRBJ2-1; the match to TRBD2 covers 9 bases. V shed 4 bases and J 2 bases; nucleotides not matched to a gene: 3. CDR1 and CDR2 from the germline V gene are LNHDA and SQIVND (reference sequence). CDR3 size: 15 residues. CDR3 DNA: TGTGCCAGTAGTACGACTAGCGGCCCCTACAATGAGCAGTTCTTC. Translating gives CASSTTSGPYNEQFF.

CDR3 DNA: TGTGCCAGCAGTTACGCCGAACTTCCTAACTATGGCTACACCTTC. Encoded protein: CASSYAELPNYGYTF. V usage is TRBV6-5 and J usage is TRBJ1-2; D remains ambiguous. The CDR3 contains 15 residues. Trimming left V 2 bases short and J 0 bases short, with 10 bases between. Germline assignment: CDR1 MNHEY and CDR2 SVGAGI.

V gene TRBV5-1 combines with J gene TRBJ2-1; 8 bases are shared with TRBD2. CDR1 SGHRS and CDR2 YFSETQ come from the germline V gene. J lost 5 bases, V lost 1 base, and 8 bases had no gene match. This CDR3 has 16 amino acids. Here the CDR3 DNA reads TGCGCCAGCAGCTTGATGGCGGGAGGTCGTAACAATGAGCAGTTCTTC. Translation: CASSLMAGGRNNEQFF.

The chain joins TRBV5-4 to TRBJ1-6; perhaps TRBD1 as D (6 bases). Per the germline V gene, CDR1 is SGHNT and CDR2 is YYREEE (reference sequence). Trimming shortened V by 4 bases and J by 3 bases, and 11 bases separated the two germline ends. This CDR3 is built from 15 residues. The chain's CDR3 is CASSINRVYNSPLHF. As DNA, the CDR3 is TGTGCCAGCAGCATTAACAGGGTCTATAATTCACCCCTCCACTTT.